This T cell receptor beta chain was retrieved from a study of blood T cells in healthy people across ages. Study results and caveats: The percentage of naive T cells correlated strongly with TCR beta diversity. Age advanced and TCR beta diversity per million T cells fell, roughly linearly.

This clonotype has only a few counts. The antigen remains unidentified. A second PCR, run for roughly 7 to 12 cycles, used a sample-barcoded 5' primer plus a J-beta primer mix. One entry per CDR3 protein results from TCRdb running MiXCR on the 5' RACE reads. This sample has around 520,000 distinct CDR3 sequences, with about 25% found just once. These same data were also listed under a study on T cells of mothers and their children. This second study notes: Random nucleotides (2-4) and sample barcodes were added by the M1S primer used in the second PCR. The search for persistent microchimeric T cell clones detected none.

The specimen was blood. The receptor was isolated from a boy aged 2 to 10 in good health.

Here the CDR3 reads CATRRGDTGELFF. In DNA, the CDR3 is TGTGCCACCAGGAGGGGGGACACCGGGGAGCTGTTTTTT. V gene TRBV5-5 combines with J gene TRBJ2-2; D possibly matches TRBD1 or TRBD2 (6 bases each). Germline CDR1 reads SGHKS; CDR2 reads YYEKEE (reference sequence). V lost 9 bases, J lost 3 bases, and 12 bases lay in between. This CDR3 comprises 13 residues.